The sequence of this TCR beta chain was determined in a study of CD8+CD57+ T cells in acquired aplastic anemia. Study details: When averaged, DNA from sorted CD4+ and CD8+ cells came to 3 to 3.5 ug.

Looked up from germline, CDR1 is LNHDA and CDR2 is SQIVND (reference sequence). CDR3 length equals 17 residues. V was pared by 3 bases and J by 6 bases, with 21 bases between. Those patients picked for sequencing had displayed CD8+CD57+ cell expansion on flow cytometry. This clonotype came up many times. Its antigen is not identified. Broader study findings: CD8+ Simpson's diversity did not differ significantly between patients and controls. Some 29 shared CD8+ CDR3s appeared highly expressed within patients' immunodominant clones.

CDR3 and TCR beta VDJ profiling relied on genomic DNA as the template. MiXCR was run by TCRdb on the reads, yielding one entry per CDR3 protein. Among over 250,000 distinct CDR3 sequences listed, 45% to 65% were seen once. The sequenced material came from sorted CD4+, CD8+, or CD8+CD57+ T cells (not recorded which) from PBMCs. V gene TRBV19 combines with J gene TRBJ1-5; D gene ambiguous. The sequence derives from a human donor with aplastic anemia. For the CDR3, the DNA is TGTGCCAGTAGTATCAGTAAGGGTCTCATAGGATTTCAGCCCCAGCATTTT. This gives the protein CASSISKGLIGFQPQHF.